A selection of T cell receptor beta chains follows, all from one sample in a study of shared clonotypes between healthy human individuals. The table came from immunoSEQ multiplex PCR; TCRdb's copy has only in-frame clones and leaves some out. The sample yields more than 2,000,000 clones, around 94% seen once. The sample taken for sequencing was naive CD4+ T cells sorted from blood. Receptors were obtained from a man aged 18 to 30 in good health. CDR3s include the opening cysteine and the closing phenylalanine or tryptophan. D genes are given only for firm matches.

j_call d_call v_call cdr3_nt cdr3_aa
TRBJ1-1 TRBD1 TRBV11-2 TGTGCCAGCAGCTTCATCGGGACAGCGAGTTTGACTGAAGCTTTCTTT CASSFIGTASLTEAFF
TRBJ2-2 - TRBV6-1 TGTGCCAGCAGTGAAGTAGCCCGGGAGCTGTTTTTT CASSEVARELFF
TRBJ2-3 TRBD2 TRBV27 TGTGCCAGCCGTGTCGGGACTAGCGGGGGGGAGAGCACAGATACGCAGTATTTT CASRVGTSGGESTDTQYF
TRBJ1-1 - TRBV7-9 TGTGCCAGCAGCCTGCCGGGGGCTGAAGCTTTCTTT CASSLPGAEAFF
TRBJ2-3 - TRBV30 TGTGCCTGGAGCTCTAGGGGGGCGGACACAGATACGCAGTATTTT CAWSSRGADTDTQYF
TRBJ2-1 TRBD1 TRBV30 TGTGCCTTTCAGGGACAGGGGTACAATGAGCAGTTCTTC CAFQGQGYNEQFF
TRBJ2-1 TRBD2 TRBV10-3 TGTGCCATCAGTGAGAAGGGTTGGACTAGCGGGGGACTAGGCAATGAGCAGTTCTTC CAISEKGWTSGGLGNEQFF
TRBJ2-7 TRBD1 TRBV5-8 TGTGCCAGCAGCCCCCGGGACAGGCGTTCCTACGAGCAGTACTTC CASSPRDRRSYEQYF
TRBJ2-2 - TRBV19 TGTGCCAGCCGAGGGATCGGGGAGCTGTTTTTT CASRGIGELFF
TRBJ2-7 - TRBV7-2 TGTGCCAGCAGCTTAGGGGGGTCGAGCTCCTACGAGCAGTACTTC CASSLGGSSSYEQYF
TRBJ2-3 TRBD2 TRBV28 TGTGCCAGCAGGCCGCGGGGGTCCCGCACAGATACGCAGTATTTT CASRPRGSRTDTQYF